This T cell receptor (beta chain) appears in the sequencing data of a study of cytomegalovirus exposure and HLA in healthy donors. The V and J ends lost 0 bases and 5 bases, in that order; junction bases with no gene match: 3. This CDR3 spans 14 amino acids. The germline V gene encodes CDR1 SGHNT and CDR2 YYREEE (reference sequence). This clone was recorded a few times. The antigen remains unidentified. Broader study findings: The study reported that TCR beta sequences accurately predicted HLA-A and HLA-B alleles in most subjects.

The PCR contained 60 Vbeta and 13 Jbeta primers. Assay: immunoSEQ multiplex PCR; the TCRdb copy retains only in-frame clones and omits some. Of around 130,000 clones in the sample, about 76% were seen once. The sequenced sample was PBMCs. This sequence joins TRBV5-4 and TRBJ2-3; 7 bases match TRBD1. This sequence was found in a young man in good health and CMV-seronegative. The CDR3: CASSLGQGKDTQYF. DNA of the CDR3: TGTGCCAGCAGCTTGGGACAGGGAAAAGATACGCAGTATTTT.